The present T cell receptor (beta chain) was sequenced within a study of cytomegalovirus exposure and HLA in healthy donors. CDR1 is MRHNA and CDR2 is SNTAGT in the germline V gene. V trimming: 5 bases; J trimming: 1 base; junction bases outside the gene matches: 3. This CDR3 region has 15 residues. Clones were read by immunoSEQ multiplex PCR, and TCRdb kept only the in-frame ones, dropping some. The table records about 120,000 clones, approximately 91% of them present only once. The sequence derives from a woman under 30 in good health and CMV-seronegative. The gene calls are TRBV6-4 and TRBJ2-5, with 11 bases that match TRBD2. Material for sequencing was PBMCs. CDR3 region: CASSPSGGSQETQYF. In nucleotides, the CDR3 is TGTGCCAGCAGTCCTAGCGGGGGGAGCCAAGAGACCCAGTACTTC.